The 31 T cell receptor beta chains below all came from one sample that was sequenced in a study of T cell responses to AZD1222 COVID-19 vaccine. The method was immunoSEQ multiplex PCR; TCRdb's version includes in-frame clones alone and lacks a portion of them. Here the sample spans 65,000 to 70,000 clones, about four fifths being singletons. The sample here was peripheral blood, taken on day 0 of AZD1222 vaccination. The source of these receptors is an adult in good health.

The rearrangement uses TRBV30 and TRBJ1-1; tentative D call: TRBD1 (6 bases). CDR3 length: 13 residues. Deletions cut 2 bases from V and 8 bases from J, with 15 bases between. Germline V gene data show CDR1 as GTSNPN and CDR2 as SVGIG (reference sequence). The CDR3: CAWSPGGAGEAFF. The CDR3 coding sequence is TGTGCCTGGAGTCCCGGGGGGGCGGGGGAAGCTTTCTTT.

This clone was detected only a few times. The chain couples TRBV5-5 to TRBJ2-7; D ambiguous. CDR1 and CDR2 (germline): SGHKS, YYEKEE (reference sequence). Trimming removed 4 bases at V and 4 bases at J, with 9 bases between. This CDR3 is 12 amino acids long. The CDR3 here is CASSLTRYEQYF. Here the CDR3 DNA reads TGTGCCAGCAGCCTCACACGATACGAGCAGTACTTC.

This CDR3 reads CAWSPGFPGSGANVLTF. CDR3 nucleotides: TGTGCCTGGAGTCCAGGGTTTCCTGGCTCTGGGGCCAACGTCCTGACTTTC. The chain uses TRBV30 and TRBJ2-6; D possibly corresponds to TRBD1 (5 bases). V was shortened by 2 bases and J by 0 bases, with 14 bases between the two germline ends. The CDR3 length is 17 residues. Germline CDR1 reads GTSNPN; CDR2 reads SVGIG (reference sequence).

V gene TRBV7-2 combines with J gene TRBJ1-3; D unresolved. CDR1 SGHTA and CDR2 FQGNSA come from the germline V gene. Trimming cost V 1 base and J 4 bases, with 14 bases left between them. This CDR3 region has 16 residues. The CDR3 nucleotides are TGTGCCAGCAGCTTAGGAACCCGCGAGGTCGGAAACACCATATATTTT. Residues: CASSLGTREVGNTIYF.

CDR3 region: CASSPGLADQETQYF. CDR3 DNA: TGCGCCAGCAGCCCGGGACTAGCGGACCAAGAGACCCAGTACTTC. J is TRBJ2-5 and V is TRBV5-1; 11 nucleotides align to TRBD2. CDR1 is SGHRS, CDR2 YFSETQ, per germline. This CDR3 is 15 amino acids long. The ends lost 4 bases at V and 0 bases at J; junction bases unmatched: 2. Variable domain in full (rest from reference TRBV5-1 and TRBJ2-5): KAGVTQTPRYLIKTRGQQVTLSCSPISGHRSVSWYQQTPGQGLQFLFEYFSETQRNKGNFPGRFSGRQFSNSRSEMNVSTLELGDSALYLCASSPGLADQETQYFGPGTRLLVL.

This clone was observed a few times. V and J are TRBV10-2 and TRBJ2-5; maybe TRBD2 (5 bases). Germline V CDR1 and CDR2: WSHSY, SAAADI. This CDR3 comprises 14 residues. V was pared by 4 bases and J by 3 bases, with 12 bases between. Written as DNA, the CDR3 is TGCGCCAGCAGTGGTTTAAGCGGAGAAGAGACCCAGTACTTC. Translation gives CASSGLSGEETQYF.

The chain combines TRBV4-1 with TRBJ1-3, with a weak D call TRBD1 (6 bases). CDR1 MGHRA and CDR2 YSYEKL come from the germline V gene. The CDR3 runs 18 residues. The V and J ends lost 8 bases and 2 bases respectively, with 25 bases between them. The CDR3, as DNA: TGCGCCAGCTCAAAAAAGGGGGGGAGAAGGGCTCCTGGAAACACCATATATTTT. It translates to CASSKKGGRRAPGNTIYF.

This clone was detected only once. The V gene is TRBV4-1, the J gene TRBJ2-7; D possibly corresponds to TRBD1 (7 bases). Trimming shortened V by 0 bases and J by 4 bases, and 13 bases separated the two germline ends. This CDR3 is 15 amino acids long. CDR1 and CDR2 from the germline V gene are MGHRA and YSYEKL. The CDR3 nucleotides read TGCGCCAGCAGCCAAGAATACCAGGGGGGTTACGAGCAGTACTTC. Protein product: CASSQEYQGGYEQYF.

The chain joins TRBV28 to TRBJ1-5; no clear D. Germline CDR1 MDHEN, CDR2 SYDVKM. CDR3 size: 12 residues. The ends were cut back, 4 bases at V and 6 bases at J, with 7 bases in the middle. CDR3 nucleotide sequence: TGTGCCAGCAGTTCCAAAGTTCAGCCCCAGCATTTT. It yields the protein CASSSKVQPQHF.

The genes are TRBV20-1 and TRBJ2-1; 12 bases fit TRBD2. V lost 3 bases to trimming and J lost 3 bases; unmatched junction nucleotides: 6. The CDR3 covers 16 residues. In germline, CDR1 is DFQATT, CDR2 SNEGSKA (reference sequence). Here the CDR3 reads CSASPSGGAVYNEQFF. DNA of the CDR3: TGCAGTGCTAGTCCTAGCGGGGGGGCGGTCTACAATGAGCAGTTCTTC.

This sequence joins TRBV30 and TRBJ1-5; 7 nucleotides align to TRBD1. Germline V CDR1 and CDR2: GTSNPN, SVGIG (reference sequence). The CDR3 runs to 15 residues. V lost 2 bases to trimming and J lost 6 bases; unmatched junction nucleotides: 10. In DNA form, the CDR3 reads TGTGCCTGGAGTAAAGGCAGGGGGATCGGTCAGCCCCAGCATTTT. Protein: CAWSKGRGIGQPQHF.

The chain couples TRBV9 to TRBJ1-2; the match to TRBD1 covers 9 bases. V dropped 4 bases and J dropped 8; count of bases not matched to a gene: 15. This CDR3 spans 16 amino acids. Per germline, CDR1 SGDLS and CDR2 YYNGEE. The DNA for the CDR3 is TGTGCCAGCAGCTTTCGAGACAGGGGGGTCTCTGGCGGCTACACCTTC. It codes for CASSFRDRGVSGGYTF.

Written as DNA, the CDR3 is TGTGCCAGCAGTAGTATCGGCCCGGACGGGGGACAGCTTAATGAAAAACTGTTTTTT. It is translated as CASSSIGPDGGQLNEKLFF. The chain uses TRBV27 and TRBJ1-4; 7 positions match TRBD1. J lost 4 bases, V lost 5 bases, and 19 bases had no gene match. Germline CDR1 is MNHEY and CDR2 is SMNVEV (reference sequence). This CDR3 has 19 amino acids.

V usage is TRBV6-4 and J usage is TRBJ1-5; D is undetermined. The CDR3 contains 13 residues. Germline V gene data show CDR1 as MRHNA and CDR2 as SNTAGT. The V end lost 3 bases, the J end lost 1 base, and 4 bases lay between the germline ends. Here the CDR3 DNA reads TGTGCCAGCAGTGAGGGAAGCAATCAGCCCCAGCATTTT. Amino acids: CASSEGSNQPQHF.

The V call is TRBV9, the J call TRBJ1-1, with D possibly being TRBD1 (5 bases). The CDR3 runs 15 residues. The germline V gene encodes CDR1 SGDLS and CDR2 YYNGEE. V lost 3 bases and J 1 base, leaving 13 bases between the germline ends. Here the CDR3 reads CASSGGVGGNTEAFF. The DNA for the CDR3 is TGTGCCAGCAGCGGAGGGGTCGGAGGGAACACTGAAGCTTTCTTT.

V is TRBV9 and J is TRBJ1-2; no definite D call. Trimming took off 4 bases at V and 14 bases at J, with 18 bases between the two ends. This CDR3 is built from 12 residues. Germline V gene sequence: CDR1 SGDLS, CDR2 YYNGEE. The CDR3 bases are TGTGCCAGCAGCCAACACCGGCGAGTTGAGACCTTC. Its translation is CASSQHRRVETF.

CDR3 sequence (DNA): TGTGCCAGCACCTCCGGGCAGGGGATAGGAGAAGCTTTCTTT. It specifies CASTSGQGIGEAFF. This chain joins TRBV28 and TRBJ1-1; weak D call: TRBD1 (6 bases). The CDR3 runs to 14 residues. Per germline, CDR1 MDHEN and CDR2 SYDVKM. Trimming took off 7 bases at V and 8 bases at J, with 20 bases between the two ends.

This clone was observed a single time. V is TRBV5-1 and J is TRBJ2-3, with D tentatively TRBD1 or TRBD2 (5 bases each). Germline values: CDR1 SGHRS, CDR2 YFSETQ. The CDR3 length is 15 residues. Trimming removed 1 base at V and 2 bases at J, with 11 bases between. CDR3: CASSLRRGYTDTQYF. The CDR3 DNA sequence: TGCGCCAGCAGCTTGAGACGGGGCTACACAGATACGCAGTATTTT.

The V and J genes are TRBV9 and TRBJ1-4; D gene ambiguous. The V gene lost 1 base and the J gene lost 8 bases, with 12 bases spanning the gap. Per germline, CDR1 SGDLS and CDR2 YYNGEE. This CDR3 spans 14 amino acids. CDR3 DNA: TGTGCCAGCAGCGTAACTTGGGGTCGCGAAAAACTGTTTTTT. Translation gives CASSVTWGREKLFF.

This clone was picked up a small number of times. The rearrangement uses TRBV19 and TRBJ2-2; D gene unclear. V gave up 4 bases and J gave up 0 bases, with 3 bases separating them. CDR1 is LNHDA and CDR2 is SQIVND in the germline V gene (reference sequence). The CDR3 runs 13 residues. The CDR3 loop reads CASSNPNTGELFF. Here the CDR3 DNA reads TGTGCCAGTAGTAACCCGAACACCGGGGAGCTGTTTTTT.

The chain has TRBV7-2 and TRBJ2-1; D may be TRBD2 (6 bases). The CDR3 covers 11 residues. V was pared by 4 bases and J by 10 bases, with 8 bases between. Germline CDR1 is SGHTA and CDR2 is FQGNSA. The CDR3 loop reads CASSSDYEQFF. The CDR3, as DNA: TGTGCCAGCAGCTCGGACTACGAGCAGTTCTTC.

The DNA for the CDR3 is TGTGCCAGCAGCGACCGGGGCGGCGGCTACACCTTC. Its protein product is CASSDRGGGYTF. The chain carries TRBV11-2 and TRBJ1-2; D possibly corresponds to TRBD1 (5 bases). V was cut by 5 bases and J by 8 bases, with 12 bases left in between. The CDR3 is 12 amino acids. Per germline, CDR1 SGHAT and CDR2 FQNNGV.

The rearrangement joins TRBV2 to TRBJ1-1, with unresolved D. This CDR3 spans 13 amino acids. The germline gives CDR1 SNHLY, CDR2 FYNNEI. Trimming took 8 bases from V and 0 from J, leaving 10 bases between them. In nucleotides, the CDR3 is TGTGCCAGCGTAATGAAGCTGAACACTGAAGCTTTCTTT. Translated: CASVMKLNTEAFF.

The J gene is TRBJ1-3, the V gene TRBV18; tentatively, D is TRBD1 (6 bases). From germline, CDR1 is KGHSH and CDR2 LQKENI. This CDR3 spans 15 amino acids. Trimming cost V 4 bases and J 4 bases, with 14 bases left between them. CDR3 protein: CASSLQGFAGNTIYF. The CDR3 bases are TGTGCCAGCTCACTACAGGGATTTGCAGGAAACACCATATATTTT.

V and J are TRBV7-9 and TRBJ2-7, with D unresolved. CDR3 length: 15 amino acids. Germline V gives CDR1 SEHNR, CDR2 FQNEAQ (reference sequence). Trimming left V 0 bases short and J 0 bases short, with 9 bases between. The CDR3 bases are TGTGCCAGCAGCTTAGCCTCTTATAGCTCCTACGAGCAGTACTTC. Amino acid sequence: CASSLASYSSYEQYF.

The V gene is TRBV7-2, the J gene TRBJ1-6; D not resolved. CDR1 is SGHTA, CDR2 FQGNSA, per germline. The CDR3 spans 16 residues. Trimming pared 0 bases from V and 9 bases from J, leaving 15 bases between. CDR3 protein: CASSLAERIMFSPLHF. CDR3 nucleotide sequence: TGTGCCAGCAGCTTAGCGGAGAGGATAATGTTTTCACCCCTCCACTTT.

V gene TRBV6-6 combines with J gene TRBJ2-7; D may be TRBD1 (6 bases). The CDR3 is made up of 12 amino acids. From germline, CDR1 is MNHNY and CDR2 SVGAGI (reference sequence). Trimming left V 4 bases short and J 7 bases short, with 11 bases between. This chain's CDR3 is CASSSYTGEQYF. CDR3 bases: TGTGCCAGCAGTTCATATACAGGGGAGCAGTACTTC.

The CDR3 is CATLRGFGYTF. As DNA, the CDR3 is TGTGCCACACTTCGGGGGTTTGGCTACACCTTC. The genes are TRBV28 and TRBJ1-2, with D tentatively TRBD1 (5 bases). The ends were cut back, 10 bases at V and 7 bases at J, with 13 bases in the middle. The germline V gene has CDR1 MDHEN and CDR2 SYDVKM. The CDR3 extends over 11 amino acids.

V is TRBV7-5 and J is TRBJ1-6; TRBD1 is the table's D call, not checked against the DNA. TRBV7-5 is a pseudogene. The length of the CDR3 is 21 residues. CDR3 residues: CARSFATRDRLASSYNSPLHF. The CDR3 DNA follows: TGTGCCAGAAGCTTCGCGACCCGGGACAGGCTAGCCAGCTCCTATAATTCACCCCTCCACTTT.

The V call is TRBV6-5, the J call TRBJ2-1, with TRBD1 matching over 7 bases. V was clipped by 8 bases and J by 4 bases; unmatched bases: 5. Germline CDR1 reads MNHEY; CDR2 reads SVGAGI. The CDR3 has 13 amino acids. The CDR3: CASLGQYYNEQFF. DNA for the CDR3: TGTGCCAGCCTGGGACAGTATTACAATGAGCAGTTCTTC.

The chain employs TRBV19 and TRBJ1-2; D ambiguous. Germline V gene sequence: CDR1 LNHDA, CDR2 SQIVND (reference sequence). V lost 3 bases, J lost 4 bases, and 15 bases lay in between. CDR3 length: 15 residues. Here the CDR3 reads CASSILSPLGYGYTF. The CDR3 DNA is TGTGCCAGTAGTATCCTCTCCCCGCTTGGCTATGGCTACACCTTC.